This T cell receptor (beta chain) was sequenced during a study of regulatory T cells in long-lasting Graves disease. Study conclusions and caveats: Comparison showed that persistent patients shared more public clonotypes (about 2,600) than new patients (about 880).

Investigators prepared the TCR beta libraries by applying iRepertoire HTBI primers and Arm-PCR of CDR3 regions. TCRdb re-analysed the multiplex PCR reads in MiXCR, keeping a single row per CDR3 protein. In the table there are under 500,000 distinct CDR3 sequences, about 20% of which are singletons. Indicated time point: persistent/refractory GD, antithyroid drugs over 5 years with positive TRAb. PBMC RNA served as the TCR library source. Germline trimming cut 2 bases from V and 5 bases from J; bases unmatched to any gene: 3. Per germline, CDR1 MNHNS and CDR2 SASEGT. CDR3 length equals 14 residues. This clonotype was detected many times. Its antigen remains unidentified.

The source material was peripheral blood mononuclear cells (PBMCs), sampled when the disease was refractory, from a patient treated with antithyroid drugs. The receptor comes from a female donor with Graves disease. The V and J genes are TRBV6-1 and TRBJ1-5; 7 nucleotides agree with TRBD1. The CDR3 sequence: CASSETGVHQPQHF. CDR3 in DNA: TGTGCCAGCAGTGAAACAGGGGTACATCAGCCCCAGCATTTT.